The 3 T cell receptor beta chains below were found in one sample sequenced in a study of patients and donors after allogeneic stem cell transplantation. MiXCR, run by TCRdb on the RT-PCR reads, gives a single entry per CDR3 protein. Of about a million distinct CDR3 sequences in the sample, 15% to 20% are singletons; the top ten hold 6%. Sequencing was done on a sample of blood, either unsorted or a sorted T cell fraction (not recorded which). These receptors came from a human donor who was either an allogeneic HSCT recipient or a stem cell or donor lymphocyte infusion donor (not recorded which). It is not recorded whose cells these are; they may come from a transplant donor.

The chain links TRBV7-6 to TRBJ1-1; D unclear. Trimming stripped 1 base from V and 3 bases from J, with 12 bases between. The CDR3 extends over 15 amino acids. Germline CDR1 SGHVS, CDR2 FNYEAQ. The CDR3: CASSLVPVMDTEAFF. For the CDR3, the DNA is TGTGCCAGCAGCTTAGTTCCAGTTATGGACACTGAAGCTTTCTTT.

This clonotype came up a few times. This chain joins TRBV20-1 and TRBJ1-2, with D hard to call. This CDR3 is 13 amino acids long. V was shortened by 0 bases and J by 3 bases, with 8 bases between the two germline ends. CDR1 is DFQATT and CDR2 is SNEGSKA in the germline V gene (reference sequence). For the CDR3, the DNA is TGCAGTGCTAGAGATCTTACACACTATGGCTACACCTTC. This gives the protein CSARDLTHYGYTF.

This clonotype was recorded many times. The rearrangement links TRBV5-1 to TRBJ1-2, with TRBD1 matching 9 bases. CDR3 length equals 15 residues. After removal of 4 bases from V and 5 bases from J, the junction contained 9 bases not matched to a gene. Germline V gene sequence: CDR1 SGHRS, CDR2 YFSETQ. The CDR3 loop is CASSPAGTGMYGYTF. The CDR3, as DNA: TGCGCCAGCAGCCCAGCCGGGACAGGGATGTATGGCTACACCTTC.